A selection of T cell receptor beta chains follows, all from one sample in a study of CD8+ T cells in alopecia areata. TCRdb's copy holds only in-frame clones and misses some; the assay was immunoSEQ multiplex PCR. The table has fewer than 100,000 clones, around two fifths seen once; the top ten hold 0.7% to 0.95%. Sequencing was done on a sample of CD4+ T cells sorted from blood. The receptor source for this set is a human donor with alopecia areata. CDR3s include the opening cysteine and the closing phenylalanine or tryptophan. A D gene is named only where the DNA matches it firmly. Size is stated for part of the rows, as once, few or many counts, or as a class when the clone is expanded.

clone_size	d_call	v_call	j_call	cdr3_nt	cdr3_aa
few	NA	TRBV28	TRBJ1-5	TGTGCCAGCAGCCAAGCGTCAGGGTCTCAGCCCCAGCATTTT	CASSQASGSQPQHF
NA	NA	TRBV29-1	TRBJ2-5	TGCAGCGTTGACCGGGACAAGGGATCCACACCGAGCCAAGAGACCCAGTACTTC	CSVDRDKGSTPSQETQYF
NA	TRBD1	TRBV30	TRBJ1-2	TGTGCCTGGAGTGTCCGGGACAGGGGGCTAGGAGGCTACACCTTC	CAWSVRDRGLGGYTF
few	TRBD2	TRBV29-1	TRBJ2-7	TGCAGCGTTGAGGGGGGACTAGCGGGAGAGATCGACGAGCAGTACTTC	CSVEGGLAGEIDEQYF
NA	NA	TRBV23-1	TRBJ2-1	TGCGCCAGCAGTCGGTCGCGGCGTACGAATGAGCAGTTCTTC	CASSRSRRTNEQFF
NA	NA	TRBV19	TRBJ2-2	TGTGCCAGTAGTATCCAGGGGCGGACCGGGGAGCTGTTTTTT	CASSIQGRTGELFF
once	TRBD1	TRBV30	TRBJ2-7	TGTGCCTGGGACAGGGCCTACGAGCAGTACTTC	CAWDRAYEQYF
few	NA	TRBV7-2	TRBJ2-5	TGTGCCAGCAGCCCCTTCGGAGGGACCCAGTACTTC	CASSPFGGTQYF
NA	TRBD2	TRBV9	TRBJ2-3	TGTGCCAGCAGCGCGGGACTAGTTACGCAGTATTTT	CASSAGLVTQYF
few	TRBD1	TRBV29-1	TRBJ1-2	TGCAGCGTTGAAGATCTGACAGGGGGGGGCTACACCTTC	CSVEDLTGGGYTF
NA	NA	TRBV7-2	TRBJ1-2	TGTGCCAGCAGCCAAGAAGAGGGTGGCGGCTACACCTTC	CASSQEEGGGYTF
NA	TRBD1	TRBV5-1	TRBJ1-5	TGCGCCAGCAGCGCGACAGGGGGTAATCAGCCCCAGCATTTT	CASSATGGNQPQHF
NA	TRBD2	TRBV28	TRBJ2-3	TGTGCCAGCAGCGGACTAGCCACAGATACGCAGTATTTT	CASSGLATDTQYF
few	NA	TRBV6-5	TRBJ2-4	TGTGCCAGCAGTTACGGGGCCAAAAACATTCAGTACTTC	CASSYGAKNIQYF
NA	TRBD1	TRBV5-4	TRBJ2-3	TGTGCCAGCAGCTTCCCCTCGACAGGGCGCACAGATACGCAGTATTTT	CASSFPSTGRTDTQYF
NA	TRBD2	TRBV5-1	TRBJ2-3	TGCGCCAGCAGGAGCGGGGGAGCCACAGATACGCAGTATTTT	CASRSGGATDTQYF
many	NA	TRBV19	TRBJ2-7	TGTGCCAGTAGTATCTACGAGAACGAGCAGTACTTC	CASSIYENEQYF
NA	TRBD1	TRBV9	TRBJ1-4	TGTGCCAGCAGCCCTCGGACAGGGGAGGGCGAAAAACTGTTTTTT	CASSPRTGEGEKLFF
NA	NA	TRBV11-2	TRBJ2-3	TGTGCCAGCAGCGCAACGCCCCGGGACCTGGGAGATACGCAGTATTTT	CASSATPRDLGDTQYF
NA	NA	TRBV28	TRBJ2-4	TGTGCCAGCATCGAGGAGACTAGAGTAAACATTCAGTACTTC	CASIEETRVNIQYF
NA	NA	TRBV20-1	TRBJ2-1	TGCAGTGCTTTGGTTAATGAGCAGTTCTTC	CSALVNEQFF
few	NA	TRBV19	TRBJ1-5	TGTGCCAGTAGTGATCAGGCAAATCAGCCCCAGCATTTT	CASSDQANQPQHF
NA	NA	TRBV2	TRBJ2-4	TGTGCCAGCAGGCCCACTAAAGGAGTAAACATTCAGTACTTC	CASRPTKGVNIQYF
few	TRBD2	TRBV29-1	TRBJ2-1	TGCAGCGTGCCTCACCCGGCGGCGGGGGGGCCCCATGAGCAGTTCTTC	CSVPHPAAGGPHEQFF
few	TRBD1	TRBV11-2	TRBJ2-6	TGTGCCAGCAGCTTCAGGGGGTCTGGGGCCAACGTCCTGACTTTC	CASSFRGSGANVLTF
NA	NA	TRBV7-9	TRBJ2-7	TGTGCCAGCAGGAACATCGGGAACTCCTACGAGCAGTACTTC	CASRNIGNSYEQYF
NA	TRBD1	TRBV11-2	TRBJ1-2	TGTGCCAGCAGCTTTTCAGGGGGAGGCTATGGCTACACCTTC	CASSFSGGGYGYTF
few	NA	TRBV29-1	TRBJ2-1	TGCAGCGTCTCAGGTTCCCAGCAGTTCTTC	CSVSGSQQFF
NA	NA	TRBV7-9	TRBJ2-7	TGTGCCAGCGCCTCCAGGAGTGGTGGCAACGAGCAGTACTTC	CASASRSGGNEQYF
NA	TRBD2	TRBV28	TRBJ2-5	TGTGCCAGCAGGACCGGGACTAACCGGCGGGAGACCCAGTACTTC	CASRTGTNRRETQYF
NA	NA	TRBV6-5	TRBJ2-2	TGTGCCACCTCGACGAACACCGGGGAGCTGTTTTTT	CATSTNTGELFF
NA	TRBD1	TRBV29-1	TRBJ2-5	TGCAGCGTTGAAAGGACAGGGGGCGAAGAGACCCAGTACTTC	CSVERTGGEETQYF
once	NA	TRBV30	TRBJ1-2	TGTGCCTGGAGTGTTAAAGAAGACTATGGCTACACCTTC	CAWSVKEDYGYTF
NA	NA	TRBV28	TRBJ2-5	TGTGCCAGCTTTGAGGGGCGACGAGAGACCCAGTACTTC	CASFEGRRETQYF
few	NA	TRBV20-1	TRBJ2-7	TGCAGTGCCTCCAACTCCTACGAGCAGTACTTC	CSASNSYEQYF
NA	NA	TRBV29-1	TRBJ2-7	TGCAGCGTTAGCGGAAAAAGCTCCTACGAGCAGTACTTC	CSVSGKSSYEQYF
few	NA	TRBV25-1	TRBJ1-1	TGTGCCAGCAGTGAAGGGCAGGCGGGGAGCACTGAAGCTTTCTTT	CASSEGQAGSTEAFF
few	NA	TRBV28	TRBJ1-2	TGTGCCAGCAGTTTCAGGGATGGCTACACCTTC	CASSFRDGYTF
NA	TRBD1	TRBV30	TRBJ2-3	TGTGCCTGGGACAGGGATAGAGATACGCAGTATTTT	CAWDRDRDTQYF